The 8 T cell receptor beta chains below were found in one sample sequenced in a study of cytomegalovirus exposure and HLA in healthy donors. Vbeta (60) and Jbeta (13) primers were used in the PCR. Clones were read by immunoSEQ multiplex PCR, and TCRdb kept only the in-frame ones, dropping some. Of around 190,000 clones in the sample, around 81% were seen once. The sample comprised PBMCs. These receptors all stem from a man aged 35 to 55 in good health and CMV-seronegative.

In regard to this clone: Other DNA sequences within the sample encode an identical CDR3. The rearrangement uses TRBV20-1 and TRBJ1-2, with 7 nucleotides matching TRBD1. Germline trimming cut 5 bases from V and 8 bases from J; bases unmatched to any gene: 5. Looked up from germline, CDR1 is DFQATT and CDR2 is SNEGSKA (reference sequence). This CDR3 has 11 amino acids. CDR3 sequence reads: CSALTGDGYTF. CDR3 nucleotides: TGCAGTGCTCTAACAGGGGACGGCTACACCTTC.

The J gene is TRBJ2-3, the V gene TRBV7-9, with 13 bases identical to TRBD2. In germline, CDR1 is SEHNR, CDR2 FQNEAQ (reference sequence). Trimming took 3 bases from V and 3 from J; bases not matched to a gene: 3. The CDR3 runs to 16 residues. The CDR3 DNA is TGTGCCAGCAGCTTCCCGGGACTAGCGGGAACAGATACGCAGTATTTT. Its protein product is CASSFPGLAGTDTQYF. Combining the CDR3 with reference TRBV7-9 and TRBJ2-3 gives the whole variable domain DTGVSQNPRHKITKRGQNVTFRCDPISEHNRLYWYRQTLGQGPEFLTYFQNEAQLEKSRLLSDRFSAERPKGSFSTLEIQRTEQGDSAMYLCASSFPGLAGTDTQYFGPGTRLTVL.

The rearrangement joins TRBV10-3 to TRBJ2-5; D uncertain. The ends were cut back, 6 bases at V and 4 bases at J, with 6 bases in the middle. The CDR3 totals 11 residues. Germline lookup yields CDR1 ENHRY and CDR2 SYGVKD. The CDR3 loop reads CAISPGETQYF. The CDR3 DNA follows: TGTGCCATCAGCCCCGGAGAGACCCAGTACTTC.

The chain uses TRBV5-4 and TRBJ2-4; possibly TRBD2 for D (5 bases). V was cut by 0 bases and J by 5 bases, with 12 bases left in between. Per germline, CDR1 SGHNT and CDR2 YYREEE (reference sequence). The CDR3 covers 15 residues. CDR3 residues: CASSLAPARENIQYF. CDR3 DNA: TGTGCCAGCAGCTTGGCCCCTGCGCGGGAAAACATTCAGTACTTC. The full variable domain, completed using reference TRBV5-4 and TRBJ2-4, is ETGVTQSPTHLIKTRGQQVTLRCSSQSGHNTVSWYQQALGQGPQFIFQYYREEENGRGNFPPRFSGLQFPNYSSELNVNALELDDSALYLCASSLAPARENIQYFGAGTRLSVL.

The V gene is TRBV20-1, the J gene TRBJ2-1, with D possibly TRBD1 on 5 matching bases. The CDR3 loop spans 11 amino acids. V lost 6 bases and J lost 12, with 15 bases in between. Germline CDR1 DFQATT, CDR2 SNEGSKA (reference sequence). CDR3 nucleotide sequence: TGCAGTGCCAGGGATACCCAAGGGCAGTTCTTC. As protein: CSARDTQGQFF.

The genes are TRBV5-1 and TRBJ2-1; 7 bases are shared with TRBD2. Germline CDR1 reads SGHRS; CDR2 reads YFSETQ. The CDR3 loop spans 14 amino acids. The trim removed 4 bases at V and 7 bases at J, leaving 8 bases unmatched. The CDR3 nucleotides are TGCGCCAGCAGCCGAGCGGGGCCGGAGAATGAGCAGTTCTTC. Protein sequence: CASSRAGPENEQFF.

The V call is TRBV18, the J call TRBJ2-7; D is possibly TRBD2 (6 bases). V gave up 3 bases and J gave up 5 bases, with 14 bases separating them. The CDR3 extends over 14 amino acids. The germline gives CDR1 KGHSH, CDR2 LQKENI. CDR3 protein: CASSPPGTGDEQYF. CDR3 bases: TGTGCCAGCTCACCTCCCGGGACGGGAGACGAGCAGTACTTC.

The chain links TRBV5-1 to TRBJ1-2; the match to TRBD1 covers 9 bases. The V gene end was trimmed by 2 bases and the J gene end by 2 bases; junction bases not matched to a gene: 1. This CDR3 spans 14 amino acids. From germline, CDR1 is SGHRS and CDR2 YFSETQ. DNA of the CDR3: TGCGCCAGCAGCTTAACAGGGGGCAACTATGGCTACACCTTC. It translates to CASSLTGGNYGYTF.